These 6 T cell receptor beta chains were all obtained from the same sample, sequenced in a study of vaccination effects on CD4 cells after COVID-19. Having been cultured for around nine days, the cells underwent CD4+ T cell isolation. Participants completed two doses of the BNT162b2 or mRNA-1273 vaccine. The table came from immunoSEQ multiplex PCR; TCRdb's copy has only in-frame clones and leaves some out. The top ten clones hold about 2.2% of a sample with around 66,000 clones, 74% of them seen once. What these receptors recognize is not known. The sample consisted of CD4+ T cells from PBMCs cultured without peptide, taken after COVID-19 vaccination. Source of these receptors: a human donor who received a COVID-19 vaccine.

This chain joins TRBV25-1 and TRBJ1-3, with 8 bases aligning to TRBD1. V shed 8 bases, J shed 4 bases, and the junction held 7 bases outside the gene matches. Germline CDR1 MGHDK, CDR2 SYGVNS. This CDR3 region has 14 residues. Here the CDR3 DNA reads TGTGCCAGCCGTGCAGGGGGCTTAGGAAACACCATATATTTT. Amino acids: CASRAGGLGNTIYF.

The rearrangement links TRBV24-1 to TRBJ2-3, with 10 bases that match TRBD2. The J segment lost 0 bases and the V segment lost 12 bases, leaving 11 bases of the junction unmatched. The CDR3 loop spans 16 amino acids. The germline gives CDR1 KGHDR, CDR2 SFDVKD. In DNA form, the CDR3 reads TGTGCCGTTTCAGGGGCTAGCGGGGGCAGCACAGATACGCAGTATTTT. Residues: CAVSGASGGSTDTQYF.

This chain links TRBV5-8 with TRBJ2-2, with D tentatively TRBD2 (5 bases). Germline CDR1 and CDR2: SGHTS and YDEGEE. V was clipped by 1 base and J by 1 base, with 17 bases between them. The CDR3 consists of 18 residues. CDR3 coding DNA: TGTGCCAGCAGCTTGTTCCCATTAGCGTACCGGAACACCGGGGAGCTGTTTTTT. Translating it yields CASSLFPLAYRNTGELFF.

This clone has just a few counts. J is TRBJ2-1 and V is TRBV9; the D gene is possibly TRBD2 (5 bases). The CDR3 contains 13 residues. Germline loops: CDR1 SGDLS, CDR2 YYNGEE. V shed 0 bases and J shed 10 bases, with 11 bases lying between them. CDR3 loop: CASSVDLAREQFF. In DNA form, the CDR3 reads TGTGCCAGCAGCGTAGACCTAGCCCGGGAGCAGTTCTTC.

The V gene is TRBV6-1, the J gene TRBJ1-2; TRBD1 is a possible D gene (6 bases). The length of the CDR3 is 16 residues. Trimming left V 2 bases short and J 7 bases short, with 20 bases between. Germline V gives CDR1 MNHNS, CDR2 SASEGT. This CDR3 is CASSESYSDSSPGYTF. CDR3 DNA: TGTGCCAGCAGTGAAAGTTACTCGGACAGCTCTCCTGGCTACACCTTC.

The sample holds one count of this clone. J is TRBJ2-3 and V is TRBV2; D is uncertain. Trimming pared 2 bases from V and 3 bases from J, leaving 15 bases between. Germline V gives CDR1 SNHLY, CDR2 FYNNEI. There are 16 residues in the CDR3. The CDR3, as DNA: TGTGCCAGCAGTGAAAACGAGAATCCCGGGACAGATACGCAGTATTTT. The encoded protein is CASSENENPGTDTQYF.